This entry is about one TCR beta chain. No antigen is known for it. The data belong to a study of CD8+ T cells in alopecia areata. In the study overall: Among treated patients, oral tofacitinib was administered at 5 to 10 mg twice daily. Study-level points and caveats: With patients, TCR sharing proved less clear than in mice, a difference possibly related to HLA.

Sequencing used cDNA as its template, made by extracting RNA and reverse transcribing it. Sequencing used immunoSEQ multiplex PCR; TCRdb keeps in-frame clones, though not all of them. The table includes approximately 180,000 clones, 67% detected once. Germline V gene sequence: CDR1 SGDLS, CDR2 YYNGEE. The CDR3 sequence is 15 residues long. Trimming left V 4 bases short and J 4 bases short, with 18 bases between. This sequence was found in a human donor with alopecia areata. The material sequenced was CD8+ T cells sorted from blood, taken at week 0. The gene calls are TRBV9 and TRBJ2-7; the D call may be TRBD1 or TRBD2 (6 bases each). CDR3 in amino acids: CASSTTGGGIYEQYF. CDR3 DNA sequence: TGTGCCAGCAGCACAACAGGAGGGGGGATTTACGAGCAGTACTTC.